One and the same sample provided the 14 T cell receptor beta chains below, sequenced in a study of T cell responses to AZD1222 COVID-19 vaccine. Method: immunoSEQ multiplex PCR; TCRdb's copy keeps in-frame clones and lacks some. The table records 100,000 or so clones, around nine tenths of them present only once. The material was peripheral blood, obtained on day 0 of AZD1222 vaccination. The source of these receptors is an adult in good health.

This sequence joins TRBV14 and TRBJ2-3; TRBD2 aligns across 7 bases. In germline, CDR1 is SGHDN, CDR2 FVKESK. Trimming cost V 4 bases and J 0 bases; bases outside gene matches: 22. There are 21 residues in the CDR3. CDR3 sequence (DNA): TGTGCCAGCAGCCCTCACCTTGGGGGGAGGGACTCCCGACGAAGCACAGATACGCAGTATTTT. It codes for CASSPHLGGRDSRRSTDTQYF.

This rearrangement joins TRBV13 to TRBJ2-1; 7 nucleotides line up with TRBD2. Looked up from germline, CDR1 is PRHDT and CDR2 is FYEKMQ (reference sequence). Trimming cost V 3 bases and J 6 bases; bases outside gene matches: 2. CDR3 length equals 13 residues. The CDR3 DNA reads as TGTGCCAGCAGCTTCCAGCGGGGCAATGAGCAGTTCTTC. The encoded protein is CASSFQRGNEQFF.

The chain links TRBV9 to TRBJ2-1, with a possible D match to TRBD1 (6 bases). Deletions cut 1 base from V and 8 bases from J, with 10 bases between. Germline CDR1 reads SGDLS; CDR2 reads YYNGEE. CDR3 length equals 13 residues. CDR3 nucleotide sequence: TGTGCCAGCAGCGTACCAGGGGAGCATGAGCAGTTCTTC. It specifies CASSVPGEHEQFF. Variable domain in full (rest from reference TRBV9 and TRBJ2-1): DSGVTQTPKHLITATGQRVTLRCSPRSGDLSVYWYQQSLDQGLQFLIQYYNGEERAKGNILERFSAQQFPDLHSELNLSSLELGDSALYFCASSVPGEHEQFFGPGTRLTVL.

The CDR3 region is CASNSLGQNYGYTF. The CDR3 region has the DNA TGTGCCAGCAATTCTCTGGGACAGAACTATGGCTACACCTTC. This chain uses TRBV28 with TRBJ1-2, with TRBD1 matching 7 bases. The CDR3 is 14 residues long. The ends lost 7 bases at V and 2 bases at J; junction bases unmatched: 7. The germline V gene encodes CDR1 MDHEN and CDR2 SYDVKM.

This chain uses TRBV28 with TRBJ1-2, with TRBD1 as a possible D gene (6 bases). V lost 2 bases, J lost 7 bases, and 11 bases lay in between. There are 13 residues in the CDR3. In germline, CDR1 is MDHEN, CDR2 SYDVKM. This CDR3 reads CASSLMGAFGYTF. CDR3 DNA sequence: TGTGCCAGCAGTTTAATGGGGGCCTTTGGCTACACCTTC.

This clone was counted once. The gene calls are TRBV6-2 or TRBV6-3 and TRBJ1-1; maybe TRBD1 (5 bases). Germline CDR1 MNHEY, CDR2 SVGEGT. This CDR3 region has 13 residues. The V and J ends lost 5 bases and 2 bases respectively, with 9 bases between them. The CDR3 DNA is TGTGCCAGCAGTGCCCAGGGCAACACTGAAGCTTTCTTT. This sequence encodes CASSAQGNTEAFF.

This clone came up once. The chain recombines TRBV18 with TRBJ1-6, with D perhaps matching TRBD1 (5 bases). Germline V gene sequence: CDR1 KGHSH, CDR2 LQKENI. Trimming removed 2 bases at V and 5 bases at J, with 7 bases between. CDR3 length equals 14 residues. The CDR3 coding sequence is TGTGCCAGCTCACCAGGGGGGAATAATTCACCCCTCCACTTT. Its translation is CASSPGGNNSPLHF.

The V call is TRBV30, the J call TRBJ2-1; TRBD1 is a possible D gene (6 bases). V dropped 1 base and J dropped 10 bases, with 17 bases sitting between them. CDR1 and CDR2 (germline): GTSNPN, SVGIG (reference sequence). The CDR3 runs 14 residues. The DNA for the CDR3 is TGTGCCTGGAGTGCGGGGCCATCAGACAGGGAGCAGTTCTTC. It translates to CAWSAGPSDREQFF. Looking up the rest from reference TRBV30 and TRBJ2-1 gives the full variable domain: SQTIHQWPATLVQPVGSPLSLECTVEGTSNPNLYWYRQAAGRGLQLLFYSVGIGQISSEVPQNLSASRPQDRQFILSSKKLLLSDSGFYLCAWSAGPSDREQFFGPGTRLTVL.

J is TRBJ2-1 and V is TRBV18; D gene uncertain. CDR3 length equals 14 residues. V lost 3 bases and J lost 0, with 6 bases in between. CDR1 and CDR2 (germline): KGHSH, LQKENI. CDR3 sequence: CASSPPSSYNEQFF. The CDR3 bases are TGTGCCAGCTCACCGCCTAGCTCCTACAATGAGCAGTTCTTC.

The genes are TRBV3-1 (or the pseudogene TRBV3-2) and TRBJ1-1, with D hard to call. V shed 0 bases and J shed 4 bases, with 6 bases lying between them. The CDR3 extends over 13 amino acids. Germline loops: CDR1 LGHDT, CDR2 YNNKEL (reference sequence). CDR3 coding DNA: TGTGCCAGCAGCCAAGATCAAGGCACTGAAGCTTTCTTT. It translates to CASSQDQGTEAFF.

This chain connects TRBV4-1 to TRBJ1-1; 8 bases line up with TRBD1. The V and J ends lost 1 base and 3 bases, in that order; junction bases with no gene match: 7. Looked up from germline, CDR1 is MGHRA and CDR2 is YSYEKL. The CDR3 runs to 16 residues. The CDR3 sequence: CASSQGQGPLYTEAFF. The CDR3 bases are TGCGCCAGCAGCCAAGGACAGGGGCCATTATACACTGAAGCTTTCTTT.

This chain uses TRBV5-1 with TRBJ1-2, with D perhaps TRBD1 (6 bases). The germline CDR1 and CDR2 sequences are SGHRS and YFSETQ. The V end lost 3 bases, the J end lost 8 bases, and 14 bases lay between the germline ends. The CDR3 consists of 13 residues. The chain's CDR3 is CASSSLTGRGYTF. CDR3 nucleotide sequence: TGCGCCAGCAGCTCTCTCACAGGGCGCGGCTACACCTTC.

The chain has TRBV11-3 and TRBJ1-3; D gene ambiguous. Trimming took off 5 bases at V and 4 bases at J, with 6 bases between the two ends. The CDR3 is 12 amino acids. Germline V CDR1 and CDR2: SGHNT, YENEEA. The DNA of the CDR3 is TGTGCCAGCAGCCGAGGAGGAAACACCATATATTTT. This codes for CASSRGGNTIYF.

The chain employs TRBV7-3 and TRBJ2-2; D gene ambiguous. V lost 6 bases and J lost 1, with 3 bases in between. Looked up from germline, CDR1 is SGHTA and CDR2 is FQGTGA. The CDR3 has 12 residues. CDR3 in amino acids: CASRQNTGELFF. The CDR3 DNA reads as TGTGCCAGCAGACAGAACACCGGGGAGCTGTTTTTT. The whole variable domain, filled in from reference TRBV7-3 and TRBJ2-2, reads GAGVSQTPSNKVTEKGKYVELRCDPISGHTALYWYRQSLGQGPEFLIYFQGTGAADDSGLPNDRFFAVRPEGSVSTLKIQRTERGDSAVYLCASRQNTGELFFGEGSRLTVL.